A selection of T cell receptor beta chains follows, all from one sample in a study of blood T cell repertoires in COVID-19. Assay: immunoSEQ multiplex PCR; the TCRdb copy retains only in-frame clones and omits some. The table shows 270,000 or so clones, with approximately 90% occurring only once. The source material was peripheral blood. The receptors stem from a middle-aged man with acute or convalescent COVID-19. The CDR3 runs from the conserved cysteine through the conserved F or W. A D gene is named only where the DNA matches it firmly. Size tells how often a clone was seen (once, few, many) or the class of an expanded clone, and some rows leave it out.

CDR3: CASTERTGFEQYF; DNA: TGCGCCAGCACTGAGAGGACAGGATTCGAGCAGTACTTC; V: TRBV5-1; D: TRBD1; J: TRBJ2-7; size: -
CDR3: CASSVGVGSYGYTF; DNA: TGTGCCAGCAGTGTGGGAGTGGGGTCCTATGGCTACACCTTC; V: TRBV27; D: -; J: TRBJ1-2; size: -
CDR3: CASRARDRFNEQYF; DNA: TGCGCCAGCCGTGCCCGGGACAGATTTAACGAGCAGTACTTC; V: TRBV5-1; D: TRBD1; J: TRBJ2-7; size: -
CDR3: CASSEGIPGTAQHF; DNA: TGTGCCAGCAGTGAAGGAATTCCAGGAACGGCCCAGCATTTT; V: TRBV2; D: -; J: TRBJ1-5; size: -
CDR3: CASRDRANTEAFF; DNA: TGTGCCAGCAGGGACAGGGCGAACACTGAAGCTTTCTTT; V: TRBV2; D: TRBD1; J: TRBJ1-1; size: -
CDR3: CASSNTDRVYGYTF; DNA: TGTGCCAGCAGCAACACCGACAGGGTCTATGGCTACACCTTC; V: TRBV5-8; D: TRBD1; J: TRBJ1-2; size: -
CDR3: CASSRSGQNDQPQHF; DNA: TGTGCCAGTAGTAGAAGCGGGCAGAACGATCAGCCCCAGCATTTT; V: TRBV19; D: -; J: TRBJ1-5; size: -
CDR3: CASRTQDSYNEQFF; DNA: TGTGCCAGCAGGACACAAGACAGTTACAATGAGCAGTTCTTC; V: TRBV6-5; D: -; J: TRBJ2-1; size: -
CDR3: CASSSRTAVNTEAFF; DNA: TGCGCCAGCAGCTCAAGGACAGCCGTGAACACTGAAGCTTTCTTT; V: TRBV5-1; D: -; J: TRBJ1-1; size: -
CDR3: CASSTSTDTQYF; DNA: TGTGCCAGCAGCACTAGCACAGATACGCAGTATTTT; V: TRBV2; D: -; J: TRBJ2-3; size: -
CDR3: CASSPYSHSPGCNQPQHF; DNA: TGTGCCAGCAGCCCTTATTCTCATAGTCCAGGTTGTAATCAGCCCCAGCATTTT; V: TRBV21-1; D: -; J: TRBJ1-5; size: -
CDR3: CASSSTGVNSPLHF; DNA: TGTGCCAGCAGCTCAACAGGGGTTAATTCACCCCTCCACTTT; V: TRBV5-4; D: TRBD1; J: TRBJ1-6; size: few
CDR3: CASSYRGNPVNEQFF; DNA: TGTGCCAGCAGCTATAGAGGGAACCCTGTCAATGAGCAGTTCTTC; V: TRBV11-2; D: -; J: TRBJ2-1; size: -
CDR3: CASSKAQGDNNSPLHF; DNA: TGTGCCAGCAGCAAAGCACAGGGGGATAATAATTCACCCCTCCACTTT; V: TRBV21-1; D: -; J: TRBJ1-6; size: few
CDR3: CASSLGTGDDYEQYF; DNA: TGTGCCAGCAGCTTGGGGACAGGTGATGACTACGAGCAGTACTTC; V: TRBV11-3; D: TRBD1; J: TRBJ2-7; size: -
CDR3: CASSPSLSHSEFEAFF; DNA: TGTGCCAGCAGTCCATCCCTATCCCACAGTGAGTTTGAAGCTTTCTTT; V: TRBV6-6; D: -; J: TRBJ1-1; size: -
CDR3: CASSQRPGQGGLMGVYEQYF; DNA: TGTGCCAGCAGCCAACGGCCAGGACAGGGAGGACTGATGGGTGTCTACGAGCAGTACTTC; V: TRBV14; D: TRBD1; J: TRBJ2-7; size: -
CDR3: CATKPGLSYNEQFF; DNA: TGTGCCACAAAACCGGGACTATCTTACAATGAGCAGTTCTTC; V: TRBV19; D: TRBD2; J: TRBJ2-1; size: -
CDR3: CASSSKVGGKSYEQYF; DNA: TGTGCCAGCAGCTCAAAGGTGGGGGGGAAATCCTACGAGCAGTACTTC; V: TRBV5-4; D: TRBD2; J: TRBJ2-7; size: few
CDR3: CASSQDPVGGNTIYF; DNA: TGCGCCAGCAGCCAAGATCCGGTGGGAGGGAACACCATATATTTT; V: TRBV4-1; D: -; J: TRBJ1-3; size: once
CDR3: CASGYGTESSPLHF; DNA: TGTGCCAGCGGTTACGGGACTGAAAGTTCACCCCTCCACTTT; V: TRBV6-5; D: -; J: TRBJ1-6; size: -
CDR3: CAWSLPGGDGYTF; DNA: TGTGCCTGGAGTCTCCCGGGGGGGGATGGCTACACCTTC; V: TRBV30; D: -; J: TRBJ1-2; size: -
CDR3: CATSDLGQAGTDTQYF; DNA: TGTGCCACCAGTGATTTGGGACAGGCCGGCACAGATACGCAGTATTTT; V: TRBV24-1; D: TRBD1; J: TRBJ2-3; size: -
CDR3: CASSPAQGTYNSPLHF; DNA: TGTGCCAGCAGCCCAGCACAGGGCACCTATAATTCACCCCTCCACTTT; V: TRBV5-6; D: -; J: TRBJ1-6; size: -
CDR3: CATSARGGDNSPLHF; DNA: TGTGCCACCAGTGCCCGGGGGGGTGACAATTCACCCCTCCACTTT; V: TRBV24-1; D: -; J: TRBJ1-6; size: -
CDR3: CASSLAVVGDQGIQYF; DNA: TGTGCCAGCAGCTTGGCCGTAGTAGGGGATCAGGGCATTCAGTACTTC; V: TRBV5-6; D: -; J: TRBJ2-4; size: -
CDR3: CASRQGTREQYF; DNA: TGTGCAAGTCGCCAAGGGACACGCGAGCAGTACTTC; V: TRBV12-2; D: -; J: TRBJ2-7; size: -
CDR3: CASSGQGGKLFF; DNA: TGTGCCAGCAGTGGACAGGGCGGAAAACTGTTTTTT; V: TRBV2; D: TRBD1; J: TRBJ1-4; size: -
CDR3: CAISESDRHDYGYTF; DNA: TGTGCCATCAGTGAGTCCGACAGACATGACTATGGCTACACCTTC; V: TRBV10-3; D: -; J: TRBJ1-2; size: -
CDR3: CASSKLAGYNEQFF; DNA: TGTGCCAGCAGCAAACTAGCGGGATACAATGAGCAGTTCTTC; V: TRBV7-8; D: TRBD2; J: TRBJ2-1; size: -
CDR3: CASSLREDTEAFF; DNA: TGTGCCAGCAGTTTGAGGGAAGACACTGAAGCTTTCTTT; V: TRBV12-3/TRBV12-4; D: -; J: TRBJ1-1; size: once
CDR3: CASSPRAGSSSYEQYF; DNA: TGTGCCAGCAGCCCTCGGGCGGGCTCCAGCTCCTACGAGCAGTACTTC; V: TRBV13; D: -; J: TRBJ2-7; size: -
CDR3: CSARPTSYGYTF; DNA: TGCAGCGCCCGTCCGACTAGCTATGGCTACACCTTC; V: TRBV29-1; D: -; J: TRBJ1-2; size: -
CDR3: CASNKEEAATGELFF; DNA: TGTGCCAGCAACAAGGAAGAAGCGGCCACCGGGGAGCTGTTTTTT; V: TRBV2; D: -; J: TRBJ2-2; size: -
CDR3: CASSPRVGSGNTIYF; DNA: TGTGCCAGCAGCCCCCGGGTGGGCTCTGGAAACACCATATATTTT; V: TRBV9; D: -; J: TRBJ1-3; size: -
CDR3: CASSLALAEYNEQFF; DNA: TGCGCCAGCAGCTTGGCTCTAGCGGAATACAATGAGCAGTTCTTC; V: TRBV5-1; D: TRBD2; J: TRBJ2-1; size: -
CDR3: CAVQAGLGGGYTF; DNA: TGTGCCGTTCAGGCAGGCCTGGGGGGTGGCTACACCTTC; V: TRBV6-5; D: -; J: TRBJ1-2; size: once